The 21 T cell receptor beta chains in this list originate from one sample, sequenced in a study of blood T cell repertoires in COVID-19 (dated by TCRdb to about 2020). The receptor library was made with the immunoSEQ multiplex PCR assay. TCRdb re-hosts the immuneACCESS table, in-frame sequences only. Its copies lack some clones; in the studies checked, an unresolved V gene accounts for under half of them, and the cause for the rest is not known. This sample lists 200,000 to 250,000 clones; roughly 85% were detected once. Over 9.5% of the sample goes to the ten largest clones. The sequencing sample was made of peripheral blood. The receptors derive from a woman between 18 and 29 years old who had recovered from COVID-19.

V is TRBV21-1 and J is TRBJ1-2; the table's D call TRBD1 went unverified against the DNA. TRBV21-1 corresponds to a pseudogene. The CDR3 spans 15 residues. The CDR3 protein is CASSTPQFSNYGYTF. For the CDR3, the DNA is TGTGCCAGCAGCACGCCACAGTTCTCTAACTATGGCTACACCTTC.

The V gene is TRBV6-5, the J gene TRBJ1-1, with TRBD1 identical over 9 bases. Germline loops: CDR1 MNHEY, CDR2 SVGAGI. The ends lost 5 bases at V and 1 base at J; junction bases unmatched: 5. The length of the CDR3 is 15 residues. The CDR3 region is CASSKQGAANTEAFF. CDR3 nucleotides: TGTGCCAGCAGTAAACAGGGGGCGGCGAACACTGAAGCTTTCTTT.

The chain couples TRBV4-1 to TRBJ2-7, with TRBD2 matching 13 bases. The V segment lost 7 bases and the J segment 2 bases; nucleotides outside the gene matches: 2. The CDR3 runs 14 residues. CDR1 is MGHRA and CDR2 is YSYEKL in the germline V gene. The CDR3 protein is CASKGLAGPYEQYF. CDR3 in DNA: TGCGCCAGCAAGGGACTAGCGGGACCCTACGAGCAGTACTTC.

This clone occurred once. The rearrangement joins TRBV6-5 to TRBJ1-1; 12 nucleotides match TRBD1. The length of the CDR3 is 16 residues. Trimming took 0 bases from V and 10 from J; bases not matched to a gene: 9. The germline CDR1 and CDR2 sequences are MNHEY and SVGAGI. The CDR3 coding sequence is TGTGCCAGCAGTTACTCGATGGGACAGGGGGCGCTGGGAGCTTTCTTT. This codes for CASSYSMGQGALGAFF.

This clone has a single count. DNA of the CDR3: TGTGCCAGTAGACAGGGCCCGGCCTACGAGCAGTACTTC. Amino acid sequence: CASRQGPAYEQYF. The chain joins TRBV19 to TRBJ2-7, with D tentatively TRBD1 (6 bases). The CDR3 covers 13 residues. The germline V and J ends were trimmed by 6 bases and 2 bases, with 11 bases remaining between them. Germline V gene data show CDR1 as LNHDA and CDR2 as SQIVND (reference sequence).

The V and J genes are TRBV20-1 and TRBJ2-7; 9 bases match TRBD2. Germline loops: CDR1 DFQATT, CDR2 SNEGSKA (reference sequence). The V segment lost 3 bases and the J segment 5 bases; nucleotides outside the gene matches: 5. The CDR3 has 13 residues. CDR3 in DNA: TGCAGTGCTAGTATGGCGGGAGGGGACGAGCAGTACTTC. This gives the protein CSASMAGGDEQYF.

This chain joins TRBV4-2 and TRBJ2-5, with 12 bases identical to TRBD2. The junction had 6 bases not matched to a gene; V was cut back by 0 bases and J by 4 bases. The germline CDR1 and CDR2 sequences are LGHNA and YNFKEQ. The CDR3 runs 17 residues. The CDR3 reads CASSQDLAGGPLETQYF. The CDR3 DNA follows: TGTGCCAGCAGCCAAGATCTAGCGGGAGGGCCATTAGAGACCCAGTACTTC.

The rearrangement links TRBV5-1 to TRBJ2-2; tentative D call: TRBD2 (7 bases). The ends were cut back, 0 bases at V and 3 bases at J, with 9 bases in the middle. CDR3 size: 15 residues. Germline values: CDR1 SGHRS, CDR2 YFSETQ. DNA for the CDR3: TGCGCCAGCAGCTTGGAAGGGGGGGACACCGGGGAGCTGTTTTTT. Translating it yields CASSLEGGDTGELFF. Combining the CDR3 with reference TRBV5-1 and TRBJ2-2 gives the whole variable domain KAGVTQTPRYLIKTRGQQVTLSCSPISGHRSVSWYQQTPGQGLQFLFEYFSETQRNKGNFPGRFSGRQFSNSRSEMNVSTLELGDSALYLCASSLEGGDTGELFFGEGSRLTVL.

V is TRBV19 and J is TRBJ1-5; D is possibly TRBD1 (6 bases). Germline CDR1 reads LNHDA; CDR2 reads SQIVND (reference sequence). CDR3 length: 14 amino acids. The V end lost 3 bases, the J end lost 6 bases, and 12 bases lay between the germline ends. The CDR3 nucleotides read TGTGCCAGTAGTATGTACAGGGTGGGTCAGCCCCAGCATTTT. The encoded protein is CASSMYRVGQPQHF.

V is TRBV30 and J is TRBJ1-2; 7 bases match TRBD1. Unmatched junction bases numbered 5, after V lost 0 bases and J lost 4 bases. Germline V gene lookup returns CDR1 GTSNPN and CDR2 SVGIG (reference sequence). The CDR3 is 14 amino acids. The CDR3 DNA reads TGTGCCTGGAGTGTAGACAGGGATGGCTATGGCTACACCTTC. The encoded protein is CAWSVDRDGYGYTF.

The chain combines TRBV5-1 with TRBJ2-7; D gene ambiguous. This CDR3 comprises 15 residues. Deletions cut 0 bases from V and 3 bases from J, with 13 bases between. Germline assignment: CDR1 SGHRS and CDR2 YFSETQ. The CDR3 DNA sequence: TGCGCCAGCAGCTTGGCCGGCGGTCCCGACTACGAGCAGTACTTC. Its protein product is CASSLAGGPDYEQYF.

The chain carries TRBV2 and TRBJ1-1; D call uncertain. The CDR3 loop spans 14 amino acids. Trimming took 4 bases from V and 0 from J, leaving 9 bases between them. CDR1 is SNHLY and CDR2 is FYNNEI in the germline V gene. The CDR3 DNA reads TGTGCCAGCAGTGTCCGGGGTCTGAACACTGAAGCTTTCTTT. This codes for CASSVRGLNTEAFF.

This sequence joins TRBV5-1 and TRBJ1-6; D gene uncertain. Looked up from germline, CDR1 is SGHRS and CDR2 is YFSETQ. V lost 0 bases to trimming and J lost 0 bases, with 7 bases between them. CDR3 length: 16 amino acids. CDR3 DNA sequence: TGCGCCAGCAGCTTGGACGTGAGCTCCTATAATTCACCCCTCCACTTT. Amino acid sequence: CASSLDVSSYNSPLHF.

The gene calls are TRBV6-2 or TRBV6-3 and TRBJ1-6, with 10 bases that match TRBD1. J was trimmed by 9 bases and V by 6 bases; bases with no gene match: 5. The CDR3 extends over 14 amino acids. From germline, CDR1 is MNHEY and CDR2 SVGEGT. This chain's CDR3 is CASSPRQGASPLHF. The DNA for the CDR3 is TGTGCCAGCAGCCCAAGACAGGGGGCTTCACCCCTCCACTTT.

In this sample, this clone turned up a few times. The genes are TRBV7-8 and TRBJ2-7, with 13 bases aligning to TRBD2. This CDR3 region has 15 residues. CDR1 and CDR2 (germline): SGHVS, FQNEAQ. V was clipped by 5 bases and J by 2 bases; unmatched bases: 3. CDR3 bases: TGTGCCAGCAGCGCGGGACTAGCGGGACCCTACGAGCAGTACTTC. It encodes CASSAGLAGPYEQYF.

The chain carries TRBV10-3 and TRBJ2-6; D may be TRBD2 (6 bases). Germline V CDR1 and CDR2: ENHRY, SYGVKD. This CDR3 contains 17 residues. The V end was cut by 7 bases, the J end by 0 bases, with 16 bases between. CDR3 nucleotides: TGTGCCATCACCGATGGAGGGGCCCTCTCTGGGGCCAACGTCCTGACTTTC. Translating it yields CAITDGGALSGANVLTF.

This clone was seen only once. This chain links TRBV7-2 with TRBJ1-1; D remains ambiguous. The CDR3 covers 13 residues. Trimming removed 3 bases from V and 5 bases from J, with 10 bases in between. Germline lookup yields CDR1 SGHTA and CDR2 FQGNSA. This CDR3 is CASSFRRATEAFF. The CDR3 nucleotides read TGTGCCAGCAGCTTTAGGCGGGCGACTGAAGCTTTCTTT. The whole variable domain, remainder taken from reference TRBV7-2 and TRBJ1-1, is GAGVSQSPSNKVTEKGKDVELRCDPISGHTALYWYRQSLGQGLEFLIYFQGNSAPDKSGLPSDRFSAERTGGSVSTLTIQRTQQEDSAVYLCASSFRRATEAFFGQGTRLTVV.

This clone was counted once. Written as DNA, the CDR3 is TGTGCCAGCAGCCAAGAATGGGCAGGGGATGGGGACACTGAAGCTTTCTTT. As protein: CASSQEWAGDGDTEAFF. V is TRBV4-2 and J is TRBJ1-1, with D maybe TRBD1 (6 bases). Germline V gives CDR1 LGHNA, CDR2 YNFKEQ. The CDR3 runs to 17 residues. The germline V and J ends were trimmed by 0 bases and 3 bases, with 17 bases remaining between them.

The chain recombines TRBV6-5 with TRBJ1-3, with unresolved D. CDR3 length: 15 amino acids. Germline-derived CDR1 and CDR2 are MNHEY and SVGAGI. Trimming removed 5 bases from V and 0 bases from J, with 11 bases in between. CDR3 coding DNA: TGTGCCAGCAGTATCCGGGAGAGCTCTGGAAACACCATATATTTT. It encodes CASSIRESSGNTIYF.

The CDR3 protein is CASSSFFPGQAYNEQFF. DNA for the CDR3: TGTGCCAGCAGCTCCTTTTTTCCGGGACAGGCCTACAATGAGCAGTTCTTC. This chain joins TRBV7-9 and TRBJ2-1, with 8 bases identical to TRBD1. Germline values: CDR1 SEHNR, CDR2 FQNEAQ (reference sequence). With 4 bases clipped from V and 2 bases from J, the junction kept 10 bases outside the gene matches. This CDR3 has 17 amino acids.

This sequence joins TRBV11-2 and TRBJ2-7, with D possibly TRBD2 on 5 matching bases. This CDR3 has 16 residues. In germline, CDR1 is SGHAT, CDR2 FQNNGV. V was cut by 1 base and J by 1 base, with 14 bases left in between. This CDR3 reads CASSLVFGEGSYEQYF. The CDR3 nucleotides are TGTGCCAGCAGCTTAGTATTCGGGGAAGGGTCCTACGAGCAGTACTTC. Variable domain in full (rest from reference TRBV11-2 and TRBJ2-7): EAGVAQSPRYKIIEKRQSVAFWCNPISGHATLYWYQQILGQGPKLLIQFQNNGVVDDSQLPKDRFSAERLKGVDSTLKIQPAKLEDSAVYLCASSLVFGEGSYEQYFGPGTRLTVT.